This section outlines one T cell receptor (beta chain) sequence together with its context. Its antigen remains undetermined. Base-call qualities are not available, and no considerably larger clone is one nucleotide away. The immunoSEQ Assay, a bias-controlled multiplex PCR, was used to amplify TCRbeta CDR3 regions from genomic DNA. Per the source publication's procedure: The number of nucleated cells in each sample was estimated by amplification of reference gene primers within the assay. Sequence reads were collapsed and filtered to measure the absolute abundance of every unique TCRbeta CDR3 rearrangement. For each sample, productive Simpson clonality was calculated as the square root of Simpson's diversity index across productive rearrangements. The table comes from immuneACCESS by way of TCRdb, which keeps in-frame sequences with V and J called. Part of the clones is missing from these tables; in studies checked, under half for an unresolved V gene and the rest for unknown reasons. V and J calls plus clone size are reproduced from that table; the DNA served to infer D and trimming. In all, the sample holds 300,000 to 450,000 clones, and more than 75% of those were seen once. The top ten clones comprise 1.5% to 2% of the sample.

Including the terminal cysteine and phenylalanine, the CDR3 comprises 19 residues. The DNA shown is the 57-base CDR3, in frame from base 1. According to the germline V gene, CDR1 reads MNHEY and CDR2 reads SVGEGT. V gives up 2 bases and J gives up 5 bases, and the segment between their germline ends measures 24 bases. In the prospective study, participants were about 18 to 95 years old, resided in under 30 geographic areas of the United States, and were enrolled through a virtual design. In the prospective study, cohorts were assigned on the basis of participant-reported clinical history obtained from a screening survey and a study questionnaire. Each participant in the prospective study had whole blood, serum and a nasopharyngeal or oropharyngeal swab collected by mobile phlebotomists. Prospective study participants could optionally give additional blood draws and questionnaires over a roughly 2-month period. Before DNA extraction, blood samples from the prospective study were shipped at room temperature or frozen.

This record comes from a study of blood T cell repertoires in COVID-19 (dated by TCRdb to 2020 to 2021). With regard to the full study: For ImmuneRACE Cohort 3, a participant was defined as recovered based on two consecutive negative NP/OP PCR tests, clearance by a healthcare professional, or resolution of symptoms. Nearly every sample came with metadata listing a de-identified subject ID, COVID-19 status, age in years and sex. The samples were drawn from the first 160 participants of the ongoing ImmuneRACE study and from over 950 subjects provided by 6 global collaborators. Where available, HLA class I and class II types were obtained from metadata supplied by the sample provider rather than from assay-based typing. The repertoires were released in a freely available public database meant as a resource for research on the immune response to SARS-CoV-2. Subjects who had been exposed to COVID-19, were actively infected with it, or had recovered from it provided the deeply sampled blood TCRbeta repertoires that made up the dataset. The collaborator samples originated in the United States, Italy and Spain and spanned the acute and convalescent phases of COVID-19. The prospective study material was composed of cDNA or gDNA derived from T cells, B-cell-depleted T cells, or PBMCs.

Overall results and qualifications from the work: The amount of clinical and demographic metadata varied by source and participant and was provided uncurated.

The sequenced material came from PBMCs or T cells enriched from blood (not recorded which). The sequence was collected from a man in his forties or fifties in a cohort exposed to, infected with or recovered from COVID-19 (not recorded which). This sequence uses TRBV6-2 or TRBV6-3 and TRBJ1-4, and TRBD1 may be the D gene, going by 6 matching bases. The CDR3: CASSYTPGGVQSRNEKLFF. The sequence in DNA is TGTGCCAGCAGTTACACCCCTGGGGGCGTGCAGTCCCGAAATGAAAAACTGTTTTTT.